Below, 29 T cell receptor beta chains from the same sample are listed, as sequenced in a study of vaccination effects on CD4 cells after COVID-19 (dated 2022 in TCRdb). Library method: the immunoSEQ multiplex PCR assay. TCRdb limited this immuneACCESS table to in-frame rearrangements with V and J called. A share of clones is missing; checked studies link under half to unresolved V genes, and the rest is unexplained. The sample table shows roughly 20,000 clones, and 60% to 80% are seen once. 11% of the sample comes from the top ten. Antigen specificity for these receptors is unknown. To identify antigen-specific CD4+ T cell clonotypes by their expansion, the ViraFEST assay first stimulated PBMC with viral peptide pools and then applied TCR sequencing. After about 10 days of culture, CD4+ T cells were isolated with the EasySep CD4+ T cell isolation kit. The absence of prior SARS-CoV-2 infection in healthy vaccine recipients was confirmed by negative nucleocapsid antibodies before and after vaccination.

The sample consisted of CD4+ T cells from PBMCs cultured with HCoV-NL63 spike peptides, taken before COVID-19 vaccination. The sample's cell subset or site label, decoded: HCoV-NL63 spike overlapping peptide pool stimulation. The receptors come from a human donor who received a COVID-19 vaccine.

This clone is deemed medium-sized. The V gene is TRBV6-2 or TRBV6-3, the J gene TRBJ2-1; TRBD2 is a possible D gene (6 bases). CDR1 is MNHEY and CDR2 is SVGEGT in the germline V gene. The CDR3 extends over 16 amino acids. V shed 2 bases and J shed 7 bases, with 18 bases lying between them. CDR3 nucleotides: TGTGCCAGCAGTTACATCCCCCTACTAGCTTGGAATGAGCAGTTCTTC. Protein: CASSYIPLLAWNEQFF.

This clone was observed once. This chain joins TRBV5-4 and TRBJ1-4, with a tentative D call TRBD1 (5 bases). The CDR3 has 15 residues. CDR1 and CDR2 from the germline V gene are SGHNT and YYREEE (reference sequence). V was clipped by 4 bases and J by 6 bases, with 16 bases between them. CDR3 DNA: TGTGCCAGCAGCCCGTCCGGGGGGGAAGATGAAAAACTGTTTTTT. This gives the protein CASSPSGGEDEKLFF.

As DNA, the CDR3 is TGTGCCAGCAGCTACGATAGCGGGGCACGATACAATGAGCAGTTCTTC. As protein: CASSYDSGARYNEQFF. The chain uses TRBV7-6 and TRBJ2-1, with 8 bases lining up with TRBD2. The ends lost 4 bases at V and 4 bases at J; junction bases unmatched: 9. The CDR3 loop spans 16 amino acids. Germline V gene sequence: CDR1 SGHVS, CDR2 FNYEAQ.

Only a few counts were recorded for this clone. The V call is TRBV10-1, the J call TRBJ2-2, with 9 bases identical to TRBD2. V was pared by 5 bases and J by 3 bases, with 4 bases of the junction left unmatched. The CDR3 is made up of 15 amino acids. The germline V gene encodes CDR1 WNHNN and CDR2 SYGVQD (reference sequence). DNA of the CDR3: TGCGCCAGCAGTTTTAGCGGGAGTTACACCGGGGAGCTGTTTTTT. Translation gives CASSFSGSYTGELFF.

This clone was found once. This chain links TRBV6-5 with TRBJ1-1, with TRBD1 matching 9 bases. Germline values: CDR1 MNHEY, CDR2 SVGAGI. This CDR3 is 15 amino acids long. V shed 7 bases and J 1 base; nucleotides not matched to a gene: 7. The CDR3 bases are TGTGCCAGCACCGGGGACAGGGCAGGGAACACTGAAGCTTTCTTT. It yields the protein CASTGDRAGNTEAFF.

The gene calls are TRBV2 and TRBJ2-7; D is unresolved. This CDR3 is built from 15 residues. The germline gives CDR1 SNHLY, CDR2 FYNNEI. The V end was cut by 2 bases, the J end by 2 bases, with 13 bases between. The CDR3 loop reads CASSESLAQTYEQYF. The CDR3 DNA sequence: TGTGCCAGCAGTGAAAGTCTCGCCCAAACCTACGAGCAGTACTTC.

V gene TRBV7-8 combines with J gene TRBJ2-4; D not resolved. The CDR3 extends over 14 amino acids. With 1 base removed from V and 3 bases from J, the gap between germline ends came to 7 bases. Per germline, CDR1 SGHVS and CDR2 FQNEAQ. CDR3 sequence reads: CASSLVGVKNIQYF. In DNA, the CDR3 is TGTGCCAGCAGCTTAGTTGGGGTCAAAAACATTCAGTACTTC.

The V and J genes are TRBV11-3 and TRBJ2-1, with 10 bases fitting TRBD2. V lost 5 bases, J lost 5 bases, and 9 bases stayed unmatched. The germline CDR1 and CDR2 sequences are SGHNT and YENEEA. This CDR3 is built from 16 residues. The CDR3 DNA follows: TGTGCCAGCAGCAGAAAAGGGACTAGCGACAACAATGAGCAGTTCTTC. It yields the protein CASSRKGTSDNNEQFF.

In this sample, this clone turned up a few times. The chain recombines TRBV7-9 with TRBJ2-5, with 10 bases matching TRBD2. This CDR3 region has 14 residues. Germline values: CDR1 SEHNR, CDR2 FQNEAQ (reference sequence). The V segment lost 7 bases and the J segment 5 bases; nucleotides outside the gene matches: 7. In DNA, the CDR3 is TGTGCCAGCACGGAGAGCGGGGGGGCGGAGACCCAGTACTTC. Protein product: CASTESGGAETQYF.

The chain recombines TRBV6-5 with TRBJ1-2; D uncertain. Germline CDR1 is MNHEY and CDR2 is SVGAGI. The CDR3 is 11 residues long. V was cut by 10 bases and J by 10 bases, with 16 bases left in between. CDR3: CATHIGHHYTF. The CDR3 nucleotides are TGTGCCACGCATATAGGGCACCACTACACCTTC.

The CDR3 DNA is TGTGCCAGCAGCAACTGGGACAGTAACTATGGCTACACCTTC. It is translated as CASSNWDSNYGYTF. This chain links TRBV6-5 with TRBJ1-2; TRBD1 matches at 7 bases. The CDR3 consists of 14 residues. Trimming at V came to 6 bases and at J to 1 base, leaving 5 bases not matched to a gene. Germline assignment: CDR1 MNHEY and CDR2 SVGAGI.

V usage is TRBV10-3 and J usage is TRBJ1-4, with TRBD1 identical over 9 bases. After removal of 3 bases from V and 8 bases from J, the junction contained 7 bases not matched to a gene. The CDR3 sequence is 15 residues long. Per germline, CDR1 ENHRY and CDR2 SYGVKD. CDR3 coding DNA: TGTGCCATCAGTGATTCGGACAGGGGTGGGGAAAAACTGTTTTTT. This sequence encodes CAISDSDRGGEKLFF.

This chain joins TRBV4-2 and TRBJ2-6; no reliable D call. Trimming left V 3 bases short and J 0 bases short, with 12 bases between. The germline gives CDR1 LGHNA, CDR2 YNFKEQ. The CDR3 has 17 residues. The CDR3 coding sequence is TGTGCCAGCAGCCAGTCGACGGAAAGCTCTGGGGCCAACGTCCTGACTTTC. This translates into CASSQSTESSGANVLTF.

The rearrangement joins TRBV10-2 to TRBJ2-1; TRBD2 matches 10 bases. Germline loops: CDR1 WSHSY, CDR2 SAAADI. CDR3 size: 14 residues. After removal of 5 bases from V and 8 bases from J, the junction contained 6 bases not matched to a gene. The CDR3 is CASSWASGSYEQFF. In DNA, the CDR3 is TGCGCCAGCAGTTGGGCTAGCGGGAGCTATGAGCAGTTCTTC.

This chain uses TRBV5-1 with TRBJ1-5, with TRBD1 identical over 9 bases. The CDR3 loop spans 15 amino acids. Germline V gene sequence: CDR1 SGHRS, CDR2 YFSETQ. J lost 3 bases, V lost 4 bases, and 5 bases had no gene match. The CDR3 loop reads CASSAGTGHNQPQHF. For the CDR3, the DNA is TGCGCCAGCAGCGCAGGGACAGGGCACAATCAGCCCCAGCATTTT.

CDR3 protein: CSVGLGGSEAFF. The CDR3 DNA sequence: TGCAGCGTTGGGTTGGGGGGCTCTGAAGCTTTCTTT. J is TRBJ1-1 and V is TRBV29-1; tentative D call: TRBD1 (6 bases). The CDR3 has 12 amino acids. Germline V gene data show CDR1 as SQVTM and CDR2 as ANQGSEA. The V gene lost 4 bases and the J gene lost 6 bases, with 12 bases spanning the gap.

V is TRBV6-5 and J is TRBJ2-1, with D tentatively TRBD2 (6 bases). Germline values: CDR1 MNHEY, CDR2 SVGAGI. There are 15 residues in the CDR3. V lost 0 bases and J lost 4, with 10 bases in between. CDR3 amino acids: CASSYSSGAYNEQFF. CDR3 in DNA: TGTGCCAGCAGTTACTCTTCGGGAGCTTACAATGAGCAGTTCTTC.

V gene TRBV15 combines with J gene TRBJ1-1, with D maybe TRBD1 (5 bases). Trimming pared 1 base from V and 11 bases from J, leaving 11 bases between. The CDR3 totals 12 residues. CDR1 LNHNV and CDR2 YYDKDF come from the germline V gene (reference sequence). In DNA, the CDR3 is TGTGCCACCAGCAGAGCTGAAGGGGCGGCTTTCTTT. It translates to CATSRAEGAAFF.

This sequence joins TRBV6-4 and TRBJ2-3, with no clear D. The CDR3 consists of 13 residues. Trimming cost V 0 bases and J 6 bases, with 7 bases left between them. Germline CDR1 and CDR2: MRHNA and SNTAGT. The CDR3 sequence: CASSDSEVDTQYF. In DNA, the CDR3 is TGTGCCAGCAGTGACTCCGAGGTTGATACGCAGTATTTT.

The CDR3 DNA sequence: TGCAGCGTCGGTGCGAGGGGACTGAATGAGCAGTTCTTC. It yields the protein CSVGARGLNEQFF. J is TRBJ2-1 and V is TRBV29-1; D might be TRBD2 (6 bases). The CDR3 has 13 residues. The V end lost 6 bases, the J end lost 7 bases, and 16 bases lay between the germline ends. Germline V gene lookup returns CDR1 SQVTM and CDR2 ANQGSEA.

This clone was counted only a few times. V usage is TRBV5-6 and J usage is TRBJ2-5, with D tentatively TRBD2 (5 bases). The germline V gene has CDR1 SGHDT and CDR2 YYEEEE. CDR3 length: 13 residues. V lost 2 bases to trimming and J lost 5 bases, with 10 bases between them. The CDR3 protein is CASSFQRSETQYF. The CDR3 bases are TGTGCCAGCAGCTTTCAGCGGTCGGAGACCCAGTACTTC.

This chain joins TRBV10-3 and TRBJ1-1; 7 nucleotides line up with TRBD1. The CDR3 consists of 13 residues. V trimming: 4 bases; J trimming: 1 base; junction bases outside the gene matches: 0. Germline values: CDR1 ENHRY, CDR2 SYGVKD. The CDR3 sequence: CAISGTGNTEAFF. The CDR3, as DNA: TGTGCCATCAGTGGGACAGGGAACACTGAAGCTTTCTTT.

This chain links TRBV3-1 (or the pseudogene TRBV3-2) with TRBJ2-7; D perhaps matches TRBD1 (6 bases). V was shortened by 4 bases and J by 5 bases, with 18 bases between the two germline ends. CDR3 length equals 15 residues. CDR1 is LGHDT, CDR2 YNNKEL, per germline (reference sequence). The CDR3 DNA sequence: TGTGCCAGCAGCCGGACTCCAGGGGCAGGAGACGAGCAGTACTTC. The encoded protein is CASSRTPGAGDEQYF.

This clone was seen only a few times. This chain uses TRBV12-3 or TRBV12-4 with TRBJ1-1; a weak D match, TRBD1 (6 bases). Trimming left V 11 bases short and J 0 bases short, with 13 bases between. The CDR3 extends over 13 amino acids. The DNA of the CDR3 is TGTGCCTCCCAGGGGTTCATGAACACTGAAGCTTTCTTT. As protein: CASQGFMNTEAFF.

The CDR3 loop reads CASSRTVPRLDTQYF. CDR3 DNA: TGTGCCAGCAGCCGGACAGTACCGCGACTAGATACGCAGTATTTT. V and J are TRBV6-5 and TRBJ2-3, with D perhaps TRBD1 (6 bases). The CDR3 length is 15 residues. Looked up from germline, CDR1 is MNHEY and CDR2 is SVGAGI. Trimming cost V 6 bases and J 5 bases, with 18 bases left between them.

The gene calls are TRBV9 and TRBJ1-6, with 9 bases identical to TRBD1. Germline V gene lookup returns CDR1 SGDLS and CDR2 YYNGEE. CDR3 length: 15 residues. V lost 3 bases to trimming and J lost 9 bases; unmatched junction nucleotides: 7. The CDR3 here is CASSADWTGVSPLHF. The CDR3, as DNA: TGTGCCAGCAGCGCCGACTGGACAGGGGTTTCACCCCTCCACTTT. Drawing the rest from reference TRBV9 and TRBJ1-6, the complete variable domain is DSGVTQTPKHLITATGQRVTLRCSPRSGDLSVYWYQQSLDQGLQFLIQYYNGEERAKGNILERFSAQQFPDLHSELNLSSLELGDSALYFCASSADWTGVSPLHFGNGTRLTVT.

The chain is built from TRBV10-3 and TRBJ2-7; D might be TRBD2 (6 bases). V was shortened by 4 bases and J by 7 bases, with 23 bases between the two germline ends. CDR3 length: 16 residues. Germline-derived CDR1 and CDR2 are ENHRY and SYGVKD. In DNA, the CDR3 is TGTGCCATCAGTGTTAGTGTCGGGACTGAGCCCGGGGAGCAGTACTTC. Translated, it gives CAISVSVGTEPGEQYF.

This clone was observed a handful of times. The genes are TRBV4-1 and TRBJ1-3; no firm D call. Germline V gene data show CDR1 as MGHRA and CDR2 as YSYEKL. Trimming took off 0 bases at V and 4 bases at J, with 7 bases between the two ends. CDR3 size: 14 residues. CDR3 amino acids: CASSQEGRGNTIYF. In DNA form, the CDR3 reads TGCGCCAGCAGCCAAGAGGGGAGGGGAAACACCATATATTTT.

This chain uses TRBV14 with TRBJ2-2, with TRBD1 matching 8 bases. Looked up from germline, CDR1 is SGHDN and CDR2 is FVKESK. V lost 4 bases, J lost 4 bases, and 5 bases stayed unmatched. The CDR3 is 15 amino acids. DNA of the CDR3: TGTGCCAGCAGCCCCTCGACAGGGGTCACCGGGGAGCTGTTTTTT. As protein: CASSPSTGVTGELFF.